This is a list of T cell receptor beta chains from one sample in a study of shared clonotypes between healthy human individuals. Method: immunoSEQ multiplex PCR; TCRdb's copy keeps in-frame clones and lacks some. The sample includes some 2,500,000 clones, 85% to 95% of them seen just once. Material for sequencing was naive CD4+ T cells from PBMCs. The receptors here all came from a man in his late teens or twenties in good health. Some clones in this sample may be carry-over from other donors' samples. Both conserved end residues are part of each CDR3. A D gene is named only where the DNA matches it firmly. For some rows the clone size is stated as once, few or many, or as a class when expanded; others skip it.

v_gene,j_gene,abundance,d_gene,CDR3aa,CDR3nt
TRBV28,TRBJ1-1,.,.,CASRRAGGGEQTEAFF,TGTGCCAGCAGGCGGGCGGGTGGAGGGGAACAAACTGAAGCTTTCTTT
TRBV5-6,TRBJ1-2,.,.,CASSLGLFRDLYGYTF,TGTGCCAGCAGCTTAGGGTTATTCAGGGACCTTTATGGCTACACCTTC
TRBV9,TRBJ1-2,.,.,CASSPRVESDGYTF,TGTGCCAGCAGCCCCCGGGTAGAATCGGATGGCTACACCTTC
TRBV5-1,TRBJ2-3,.,.,CASSPSPGSQGGADTQYF,TGCGCCAGCAGCCCGAGCCCGGGATCCCAGGGGGGGGCAGATACGCAGTATTTT
TRBV14,TRBJ1-1,.,TRBD1,CASSAYRGTEAFF,TGTGCCAGCAGCGCCTACAGGGGGACTGAAGCTTTCTTT
TRBV7-2,TRBJ2-1,.,TRBD2,CASSTGLAGVNEQFF,TGTGCCAGCAGCACGGGACTAGCGGGAGTCAATGAGCAGTTCTTC
TRBV5-5,TRBJ2-5,.,.,CASTPGSAGFETQYF,TGTGCCAGCACCCCCGGTTCGGCGGGATTTGAGACCCAGTACTTC
TRBV28,TRBJ1-1,.,.,CASSLGLGRLTTNTEAFF,TGTGCCAGCAGTTTGGGACTGGGCCGACTCACAACGAACACTGAAGCTTTCTTT
TRBV7-3,TRBJ2-1,.,TRBD2,CASSLTSGSPTNEQFF,TGTGCCAGCAGCCTTACTAGCGGGAGTCCAACAAATGAGCAGTTCTTC
TRBV6-5,TRBJ2-7,.,.,CASSRAGTSYEQYF,TGTGCCAGCAGTCGAGCCGGGACCTCCTACGAGCAGTACTTC
TRBV2,TRBJ1-4,.,.,CASSSTRGNEKLFF,TGTGCCAGTAGCTCTACTCGGGGAAATGAAAAACTGTTTTTT
TRBV9,TRBJ2-5,.,TRBD2,CASSATAGPHETQYF,TGTGCCAGCAGCGCCACAGCGGGGCCCCACGAGACCCAGTACTTC
TRBV30,TRBJ1-2,.,.,CAWSLTLSGYTF,TGTGCCTGGAGTCTGACTTTGAGTGGCTACACCTTC
TRBV2,TRBJ1-2,.,.,CASSDRSGKSNYGYTF,TGTGCCAGCAGTGATCGGTCAGGCAAAAGTAACTATGGCTACACCTTC
TRBV5-1,TRBJ1-2,.,.,CASSLTENYGYTF,TGCGCCAGCAGCTTGACGGAAAACTATGGCTACACCTTC
TRBV28,TRBJ1-6,.,.,CASSTEGSSPLHF,TGTGCCAGCTCCACGGAAGGCTCTTCACCCCTCCACTTT
TRBV2,TRBJ2-5,.,TRBD1,CASSEQGAQYF,TGTGCCAGCAGTGAACAGGGGGCGCAGTACTTC
TRBV28,TRBJ1-1,.,TRBD1,CASSQTGQGNTEAFF,TGTGCCAGCAGTCAAACTGGACAGGGGAACACTGAAGCTTTCTTT
TRBV7-3,TRBJ2-1,.,.,CASSLTAGGGLASYNEQFF,TGTGCCAGCAGCTTAACAGCAGGGGGAGGACTAGCCTCCTACAATGAGCAGTTCTTC
TRBV28,TRBJ2-5,.,TRBD2,CASSLALAGALETQYF,TGTGCCAGCAGTTTAGCTCTAGCGGGGGCGTTGGAGACCCAGTACTTC
TRBV21-1,TRBJ2-7,.,.,CASSKKASGFYEQYF,TGTGCCAGCAGCAAAAAAGCTAGCGGGTTCTACGAGCAGTACTTC
TRBV19,TRBJ2-3,once,TRBD2,CASRTAGTSGFTDTQYF,TGTGCCAGTAGAACCGCCGGGACTAGCGGATTCACAGATACGCAGTATTTT
TRBV30,TRBJ2-2,.,.,CAWSLQAEAGELFF,TGTGCCTGGAGCCTGCAGGCCGAGGCCGGGGAGCTGTTTTTT
TRBV7-3,TRBJ2-2,.,TRBD1,CASSTTGGELFF,TGTGCCAGCAGCACGACAGGGGGAGAACTGTTTTTT
TRBV15,TRBJ2-7,.,TRBD2,CATSRILAGAREQYF,TGTGCCACCAGCAGAATCCTAGCGGGAGCTCGGGAGCAGTACTTC
TRBV27,TRBJ2-7,.,TRBD2,CASSWGRGDGGQYF,TGTGCCAGCAGTTGGGGACGGGGGGATGGAGGGCAGTACTTC
TRBV4-2,TRBJ1-3,once,TRBD1,CASSLRPGTGFGGNTIYF,TGTGCCAGCAGCCTCCGTCCCGGGACAGGGTTCGGTGGAAACACCATATATTTT
TRBV25-1,TRBJ2-1,.,.,CASSVSIGAYGEQFF,TGTGCCAGCAGTGTCTCCATAGGGGCCTACGGGGAGCAGTTCTTC
TRBV5-4,TRBJ2-5,.,.,CASLQRGQETQYF,TGTGCCAGCCTACAGAGGGGTCAGGAGACCCAGTACTTC
TRBV2,TRBJ2-1,.,TRBD2,CASRREGEQFF,TGTGCCAGCAGGCGGGAGGGTGAGCAGTTCTTC
TRBV28,TRBJ1-2,.,.,CASSLSGRGYTF,TGTGCCAGCAGTTTAAGTGGGCGGGGCTACACCTTC
TRBV30,TRBJ2-3,.,TRBD2,CAWRLADTQYF,TGTGCCTGGCGACTAGCCGATACGCAGTATTTT
TRBV5-1,TRBJ2-5,.,TRBD2,CASSPNGLAVPQETQYF,TGCGCCAGCAGCCCTAACGGACTAGCGGTACCCCAAGAGACCCAGTACTTC
TRBV18,TRBJ2-3,.,.,CASSGGRAPGTQYF,TGTGCCAGCTCAGGGGGACGCGCCCCCGGTACGCAGTATTTT
TRBV25-1,TRBJ1-4,.,.,CASSDPGVREKLFF,TGTGCCAGCAGTGACCCGGGGGTGAGGGAAAAACTGTTTTTT
TRBV29-1,TRBJ2-3,.,.,CSVDERGAVFGTQYF,TGCAGCGTTGATGAGAGGGGGGCGGTATTTGGTACGCAGTATTTT
TRBV7-2,TRBJ2-5,.,TRBD2,CASSLETSPISETQYF,TGTGCCAGCAGCTTGGAGACTAGCCCTATCAGTGAGACCCAGTACTTC
TRBV5-5,TRBJ2-7,.,.,CASSLSRYEQYF,TGTGCCAGCAGCTTGTCTCGCTACGAGCAGTACTTC
TRBV11-3,TRBJ2-1,.,.,CASSLGVLGSYNEQFF,TGTGCCAGCAGCTTAGGGGTCCTAGGCTCCTACAATGAGCAGTTCTTC
TRBV5-1,TRBJ2-5,.,TRBD1,CASSLVQGEETQYF,TGCGCCAGCAGCTTGGTACAGGGGGAAGAGACCCAGTACTTC
TRBV2,TRBJ2-7,.,TRBD1,CASSEQGARYEQYF,TGTGCCAGCAGTGAACAGGGGGCGCGGTACGAGCAGTACTTC
TRBV5-4,TRBJ2-3,.,.,CASSLRAGGPVDTQYF,TGTGCCAGCAGCTTGCGAGCGGGCGGCCCTGTGGATACGCAGTATTTT
TRBV5-1,TRBJ1-5,.,.,CASSLQGPPEPQHF,TGCGCCAGCAGCTTACAGGGTCCTCCTGAGCCCCAGCATTTT
TRBV7-2,TRBJ2-2,.,.,CASSLAIGNTGELFF,TGTGCCAGCAGCTTAGCTATAGGGAACACCGGGGAGCTGTTTTTT
TRBV2,TRBJ1-2,few,TRBD1,CASGWTGTGGYTF,TGTGCCAGCGGTTGGACAGGGACGGGTGGCTACACCTTC
TRBV27,TRBJ2-5,.,TRBD1,CARESGTEEETQYF,TGTGCCAGGGAGTCCGGGACAGAAGAAGAGACCCAGTACTTC
TRBV5-1,TRBJ2-1,.,TRBD2,CASSERTSGYYNEQFF,TGCGCCAGCAGCGAACGGACTAGCGGATACTACAATGAGCAGTTCTTC
TRBV28,TRBJ2-1,.,TRBD1,CASRDGQASREQFF,TGTGCCAGCAGGGACGGACAGGCCTCCCGGGAGCAGTTCTTC
TRBV6-5,TRBJ2-3,.,.,CASTSTLGTDTQYF,TGTGCCAGTACCTCGACTTTAGGCACAGATACGCAGTATTTT
TRBV27,TRBJ2-5,.,.,CASSSGLRGQETQYF,TGTGCCAGCAGTTCCGGGCTAAGGGGGCAAGAGACCCAGTACTTC
TRBV2,TRBJ1-2,.,TRBD1,CASSPDRLSGYTF,TGTGCCAGCAGCCCGGACAGGTTGAGCGGCTACACCTTC
TRBV11-2,TRBJ2-1,.,.,CASSINLIDEQFF,TGTGCCAGCAGCATTAATTTAATCGATGAGCAGTTCTTC